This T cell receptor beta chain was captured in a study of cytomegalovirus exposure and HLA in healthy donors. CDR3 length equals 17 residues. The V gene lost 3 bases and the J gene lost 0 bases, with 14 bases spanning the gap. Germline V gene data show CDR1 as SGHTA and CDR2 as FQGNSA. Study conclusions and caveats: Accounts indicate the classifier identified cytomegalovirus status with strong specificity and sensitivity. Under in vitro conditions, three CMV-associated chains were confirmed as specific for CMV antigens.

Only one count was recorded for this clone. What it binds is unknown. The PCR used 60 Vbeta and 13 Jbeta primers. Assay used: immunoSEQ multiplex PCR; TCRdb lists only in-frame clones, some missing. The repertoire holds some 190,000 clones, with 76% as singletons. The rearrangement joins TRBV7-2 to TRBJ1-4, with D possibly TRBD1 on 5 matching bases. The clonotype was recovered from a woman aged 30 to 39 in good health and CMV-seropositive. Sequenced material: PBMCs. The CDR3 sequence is CASSFGPGGATNEKLFF. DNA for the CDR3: TGTGCCAGCAGCTTTGGCCCGGGGGGGGCAACTAATGAAAAACTGTTTTTT.